This is a list of T cell receptor beta chains from one sample in a study of blood T cell repertoires in COVID-19. The assay was immunoSEQ multiplex PCR, and TCRdb's table has in-frame clones only and misses some. The data show 150,000 to 160,000 clones, with around 78% seen just once and 1.5% to 2% held by the top ten. Sequencing input: peripheral blood. Every receptor here comes from a man at least 80 years old with acute or convalescent COVID-19. Each CDR3 is given with its conserved first and last residue. Fields, in order: J gene, V gene, D gene, clone size, CDR3 protein, CDR3 DNA. D genes are given only for firm matches. Clone sizes are given selectively: once, few, many, or a class where the clone is expanded.

j_gene: TRBJ1-1
v_gene: TRBV9
d_gene: NA
abundance: NA
CDR3aa: CASSTAVNTEAFF
CDR3nt: TGTGCCAGCAGCACCGCGGTGAACACTGAAGCTTTCTTT

j_gene: TRBJ1-1
v_gene: TRBV7-2
d_gene: TRBD1
abundance: few
CDR3aa: CASSPDRVNTEAFF
CDR3nt: TGTGCCAGCAGCCCGGACAGGGTGAACACTGAAGCTTTCTTT

j_gene: TRBJ2-5
v_gene: TRBV24-1
d_gene: NA
abundance: NA
CDR3aa: CATRGASPETQYF
CDR3nt: TGTGCCACCAGGGGTGCTAGCCCAGAGACCCAGTACTTC

j_gene: TRBJ1-1
v_gene: TRBV6-5
d_gene: TRBD1
abundance: NA
CDR3aa: CASRAGGRAFF
CDR3nt: TGTGCCAGCAGAGCAGGGGGAAGGGCTTTCTTT

j_gene: TRBJ2-3
v_gene: TRBV7-9
d_gene: NA
abundance: NA
CDR3aa: CASSLVGQLHIDTQYF
CDR3nt: TGTGCCAGCAGCTTAGTCGGACAACTACACATAGATACGCAGTATTTT

j_gene: TRBJ2-3
v_gene: TRBV5-1
d_gene: TRBD2
abundance: few
CDR3aa: CASSSGLDQNTQYF
CDR3nt: TGCGCCAGCAGCTCGGGACTAGACCAGAATACGCAGTATTTT

j_gene: TRBJ1-2
v_gene: TRBV4-1
d_gene: NA
abundance: NA
CDR3aa: CASSQASGNYGYTF
CDR3nt: TGCGCCAGCAGCCAAGCTTCGGGGAACTATGGCTACACCTTC

j_gene: TRBJ1-1
v_gene: TRBV28
d_gene: NA
abundance: NA
CDR3aa: CASSFGQFEAFF
CDR3nt: TGTGCCAGCAGTTTCGGACAGTTTGAAGCTTTCTTT

j_gene: TRBJ2-3
v_gene: TRBV5-4
d_gene: NA
abundance: few
CDR3aa: CAGTGGRSTDTQYF
CDR3nt: TGTGCCGGAACGGGGGGCAGAAGCACAGATACGCAGTATTTT

j_gene: TRBJ1-4
v_gene: TRBV11-3
d_gene: TRBD1
abundance: NA
CDR3aa: CASSPTGRVEKLFF
CDR3nt: TGTGCCAGCAGCCCGACAGGGCGAGTTGAAAAACTGTTTTTT

j_gene: TRBJ1-1
v_gene: TRBV28
d_gene: NA
abundance: NA
CDR3aa: CASMPDKTEAFF
CDR3nt: TGTGCCAGCATGCCAGACAAAACTGAAGCTTTCTTT

j_gene: TRBJ1-1
v_gene: TRBV5-1
d_gene: NA
abundance: NA
CDR3aa: CASSPSLQNMNTEAFF
CDR3nt: TGCGCCAGCAGCCCGAGCTTACAGAACATGAACACTGAAGCTTTCTTT

j_gene: TRBJ1-6
v_gene: TRBV11-3
d_gene: TRBD1
abundance: NA
CDR3aa: CASSLTGTGGNSPLHF
CDR3nt: TGTGCCAGCAGCTTGACCGGGACAGGGGGTAATTCACCCCTCCACTTT

j_gene: TRBJ2-1
v_gene: TRBV28
d_gene: TRBD1
abundance: NA
CDR3aa: CASSPGQTYNEQFF
CDR3nt: TGTGCCAGCAGTCCGGGACAGACCTACAATGAGCAGTTCTTC

j_gene: TRBJ2-3
v_gene: TRBV4-1
d_gene: NA
abundance: NA
CDR3aa: CASSQDGHSTDTQYF
CDR3nt: TGCGCCAGCAGCCAAGATGGGCATAGCACAGATACGCAGTATTTT

j_gene: TRBJ1-1
v_gene: TRBV11-3
d_gene: NA
abundance: NA
CDR3aa: CASSFAGNTEAFF
CDR3nt: TGTGCCAGCAGCTTCGCAGGGAACACTGAAGCTTTCTTT

j_gene: TRBJ2-7
v_gene: TRBV14
d_gene: NA
abundance: many
CDR3aa: CASSQEGLRTYEQYF
CDR3nt: TGTGCCAGCAGCCAAGAAGGTCTGAGGACCTACGAGCAGTACTTC

j_gene: TRBJ2-3
v_gene: TRBV6-5
d_gene: NA
abundance: NA
CDR3aa: CASSYGGFTDTQYF
CDR3nt: TGTGCCAGCAGTTACGGAGGCTTCACAGATACGCAGTATTTT

j_gene: TRBJ1-2
v_gene: TRBV2
d_gene: NA
abundance: NA
CDR3aa: CASSGNGEWGYTF
CDR3nt: TGTGCCAGCAGTGGGAACGGGGAATGGGGCTACACCTTC

j_gene: TRBJ2-1
v_gene: TRBV11-3
d_gene: NA
abundance: NA
CDR3aa: CASSLGQARWNEQFF
CDR3nt: TGTGCCAGCAGCTTAGGGCAGGCCCGGTGGAATGAGCAGTTCTTC

j_gene: TRBJ1-5
v_gene: TRBV10-3
d_gene: TRBD1
abundance: NA
CDR3aa: CAISDPDRGNQPQHF
CDR3nt: TGTGCCATCAGTGACCCCGACAGGGGCAATCAGCCCCAGCATTTT

j_gene: TRBJ2-6
v_gene: TRBV3-1/TRBV3-2
d_gene: NA
abundance: NA
CDR3aa: CASSQEQGLISGANVLTF
CDR3nt: TGTGCCAGCAGCCAAGAGCAGGGACTGATCTCTGGGGCCAACGTCCTGACTTTC

j_gene: TRBJ2-3
v_gene: TRBV5-1
d_gene: TRBD2
abundance: NA
CDR3aa: CASSSPSGGSPDTQYF
CDR3nt: TGCGCCAGCAGCTCCCCTAGCGGGGGGTCCCCCGATACGCAGTATTTT

j_gene: TRBJ1-1
v_gene: TRBV30
d_gene: NA
abundance: NA
CDR3aa: CAWSVAGGSTRAAFF
CDR3nt: TGTGCCTGGAGTGTCGCTGGTGGGTCTACCCGAGCGGCTTTCTTT

j_gene: TRBJ2-5
v_gene: TRBV5-1
d_gene: TRBD1
abundance: NA
CDR3aa: CASSTTGQETQYF
CDR3nt: TGCGCCAGCAGCACGACAGGGCAGGAGACCCAGTACTTC

j_gene: TRBJ2-2
v_gene: TRBV24-1
d_gene: NA
abundance: NA
CDR3aa: CATSDINRDTGELFF
CDR3nt: TGTGCCACCAGTGATATTAACAGAGACACCGGGGAGCTGTTTTTT

j_gene: TRBJ1-6
v_gene: TRBV6-6
d_gene: TRBD1
abundance: NA
CDR3aa: CASSYLTGGNSPLHF
CDR3nt: TGTGCCAGCAGTTACCTGACAGGGGGAAATTCACCCCTCCACTTT

j_gene: TRBJ1-4
v_gene: TRBV25-1
d_gene: NA
abundance: few
CDR3aa: CASSPSAQVGKLFF
CDR3nt: TGTGCCAGCAGTCCATCGGCACAGGTGGGAAAACTGTTTTTT

j_gene: TRBJ1-2
v_gene: TRBV28
d_gene: NA
abundance: few
CDR3aa: CASSFPGLSGYTF
CDR3nt: TGTGCCAGCAGTTTCCCAGGTTTAAGTGGCTACACCTTC

j_gene: TRBJ2-1
v_gene: TRBV27
d_gene: NA
abundance: NA
CDR3aa: CASSLGAGGSSYNEQFF
CDR3nt: TGTGCCAGCAGTTTAGGGGCAGGGGGGAGCTCCTACAATGAGCAGTTCTTC

j_gene: TRBJ1-1
v_gene: TRBV6-1
d_gene: NA
abundance: NA
CDR3aa: CASSEDSVRVNTEAFF
CDR3nt: TGTGCCAGCAGTGAAGATTCGGTCAGGGTCAACACTGAAGCTTTCTTT

j_gene: TRBJ2-5
v_gene: TRBV11-3
d_gene: TRBD2
abundance: once
CDR3aa: CASSPGGLGLPDGETQYF
CDR3nt: TGTGCCAGCAGCCCGGGGGGGCTGGGGCTCCCGGATGGAGAGACCCAGTACTTC

j_gene: TRBJ1-1
v_gene: TRBV18
d_gene: TRBD1
abundance: NA
CDR3aa: CASSPFEGQGTTEAFF
CDR3nt: TGTGCCAGCTCACCCTTTGAGGGACAGGGGACGACTGAAGCTTTCTTT

j_gene: TRBJ2-3
v_gene: TRBV11-2
d_gene: TRBD2
abundance: once
CDR3aa: CASSLAGTSGDTQYF
CDR3nt: TGTGCCAGCAGCTTAGCGGGGACTAGCGGGGATACGCAGTATTTT

j_gene: TRBJ2-3
v_gene: TRBV19
d_gene: NA
abundance: NA
CDR3aa: CASSSQTDTQYF
CDR3nt: TGTGCCAGTAGTTCGCAGACAGATACGCAGTATTTT

j_gene: TRBJ2-3
v_gene: TRBV7-6
d_gene: NA
abundance: few
CDR3aa: CASSLLGQNTDTQYF
CDR3nt: TGTGCCAGCAGCCTCCTAGGACAGAACACAGATACGCAGTATTTT

j_gene: TRBJ2-3
v_gene: TRBV4-1
d_gene: TRBD2
abundance: NA
CDR3aa: CASSPGLARVDTQYF
CDR3nt: TGCGCCAGCAGTCCAGGACTAGCTCGGGTAGATACGCAGTATTTT

j_gene: TRBJ2-5
v_gene: TRBV5-1
d_gene: NA
abundance: NA
CDR3aa: CASSLWGRQETQYF
CDR3nt: TGCGCCAGCAGCTTGTGGGGGCGCCAAGAGACCCAGTACTTC

j_gene: TRBJ2-1
v_gene: TRBV27
d_gene: TRBD2
abundance: NA
CDR3aa: CASIKTSGRYNEQFF
CDR3nt: TGTGCCAGCATTAAGACTAGCGGGAGGTACAATGAGCAGTTCTTC

j_gene: TRBJ1-5
v_gene: TRBV20-1
d_gene: NA
abundance: NA
CDR3aa: CSASYGVREPQHF
CDR3nt: TGCAGTGCTAGTTACGGGGTGAGGGAGCCCCAGCATTTT

j_gene: TRBJ1-4
v_gene: TRBV4-1
d_gene: NA
abundance: NA
CDR3aa: CASSRGLGALEKLFF
CDR3nt: TGCGCCAGCAGCCGCGGGCTGGGGGCGCTTGAAAAACTGTTTTTT

j_gene: TRBJ1-1
v_gene: TRBV5-1
d_gene: NA
abundance: NA
CDR3aa: CASSLLGSGLNTEAFF
CDR3nt: TGCGCCAGCAGCTTACTTGGGTCAGGTTTGAACACTGAAGCTTTCTTT

j_gene: TRBJ2-5
v_gene: TRBV5-1
d_gene: TRBD1
abundance: NA
CDR3aa: CASSGGQPGETQYF
CDR3nt: TGCGCCAGCAGCGGGGGACAGCCTGGCGAGACCCAGTACTTC

j_gene: TRBJ2-3
v_gene: TRBV20-1
d_gene: NA
abundance: once
CDR3aa: CSANRDTQYF
CDR3nt: TGCAGTGCAAACAGGGATACGCAGTATTTT

j_gene: TRBJ2-5
v_gene: TRBV4-3
d_gene: TRBD2
abundance: NA
CDR3aa: CASSQQTSGGAETQYF
CDR3nt: TGCGCCAGCAGCCAACAGACTAGCGGGGGGGCGGAGACCCAGTACTTC

j_gene: TRBJ2-3
v_gene: TRBV3-1/TRBV3-2
d_gene: TRBD2
abundance: once
CDR3aa: CASSLHPPGGGADTQYF
CDR3nt: TGTGCCAGCAGCCTCCATCCTCCGGGCGGGGGGGCAGATACGCAGTATTTT

j_gene: TRBJ2-5
v_gene: TRBV14
d_gene: TRBD2
abundance: NA
CDR3aa: CASSHPSGAYQETQYF
CDR3nt: TGTGCCAGCAGCCATCCTAGCGGGGCTTACCAAGAGACCCAGTACTTC

j_gene: TRBJ2-5
v_gene: TRBV6-2/TRBV6-3
d_gene: TRBD2
abundance: NA
CDR3aa: CASSYPKRGSGGTKETQYF
CDR3nt: TGTGCCAGCAGTTACCCAAAGAGGGGGAGCGGGGGGACAAAAGAGACCCAGTACTTC

j_gene: TRBJ1-6
v_gene: TRBV6-1
d_gene: NA
abundance: many
CDR3aa: CASSENVQRTSNSPLHF
CDR3nt: TGTGCCAGCAGTGAGAACGTACAGAGGACAAGTAATTCACCCCTCCACTTT

j_gene: TRBJ2-1
v_gene: TRBV19
d_gene: TRBD2
abundance: NA
CDR3aa: CASSIGAGSLFF
CDR3nt: TGTGCCAGTAGTATAGGAGCGGGATCTTTGTTCTTC

j_gene: TRBJ1-2
v_gene: TRBV2
d_gene: NA
abundance: NA
CDR3aa: CASSALGRGRLAGYTF
CDR3nt: TGTGCCAGCAGCGCCTTGGGGAGGGGAAGGTTAGCTGGCTACACCTTC

j_gene: TRBJ2-2
v_gene: TRBV21-1
d_gene: NA
abundance: NA
CDR3aa: CASSERVRGSTRGLFF
CDR3nt: TGTGCCAGCAGTGAAAGGGTTCGGGGGTCCACACGTGGGCTGTTTTTT

j_gene: TRBJ1-6
v_gene: TRBV27
d_gene: NA
abundance: NA
CDR3aa: CASSYTEGNSPLHF
CDR3nt: TGTGCCAGCAGTTATACGGAGGGGAATTCACCCCTCCACTTT

j_gene: TRBJ2-5
v_gene: TRBV7-7
d_gene: TRBD1
abundance: NA
CDR3aa: CASRPGTGGRETQYF
CDR3nt: TGTGCCAGCAGGCCCGGGACAGGGGGACGAGAGACCCAGTACTTC

j_gene: TRBJ1-4
v_gene: TRBV2
d_gene: NA
abundance: NA
CDR3aa: CASTRTVNEKLFF
CDR3nt: TGTGCCAGCACTCGGACAGTGAATGAAAAACTGTTTTTT

j_gene: TRBJ2-7
v_gene: TRBV4-3
d_gene: TRBD1
abundance: NA
CDR3aa: CASSQFVAGGSYEQYF
CDR3nt: TGCGCCAGCAGCCAGTTCGTGGCAGGGGGATCCTACGAGCAGTACTTC

j_gene: TRBJ1-2
v_gene: TRBV10-3
d_gene: NA
abundance: once
CDR3aa: CAIKNDFSGGGYTF
CDR3nt: TGTGCCATCAAGAACGACTTCTCGGGAGGTGGCTACACCTTC

j_gene: TRBJ2-2
v_gene: TRBV7-3
d_gene: TRBD1
abundance: few
CDR3aa: CASSPGQANTGELFF
CDR3nt: TGTGCCAGCAGCCCGGGACAGGCGAACACCGGGGAGCTGTTTTTT

j_gene: TRBJ2-7
v_gene: TRBV7-8
d_gene: NA
abundance: NA
CDR3aa: CASSPGTEARYEQYF
CDR3nt: TGTGCCAGCAGCCCAGGGACTGAGGCGAGATACGAGCAGTACTTC